This T cell receptor (beta chain) emerged from a study of multiple sclerosis patients with progressive multifocal leukoencephalopathy (dated by TCRdb to between 2017 and 2020). As for the study more broadly: Peripheral T and B cells were examined in MS patients who developed PML (4 under natalizumab, 1 after alemtuzumab) and in treated patients who did not develop PML. A couple of patients on natalizumab who later developed PML were tracked over time from before therapy, through 6 and 12 months, up to PML onset. The study was designed to detect JC virus-specific or public T-cell expansions arising at the time of PML onset.

The paper as a whole reports these results and caveats: TRB clones above 0.5% frequency appeared only in PML patients, but expanded clones at PML onset were already present before and during natalizumab therapy. Analysis was restricted to peripheral blood, although for natalizumab-associated PML, cerebrospinal fluid or brain lymphocytes might be more informative. Because of the small, descriptive cohort, whether findings reflect JC virus infection or general immunocompromise remained unclear. In most PML patients, lower normalized Shannon entropy suggested less diverse TRB repertoires, while the natalizumab-treated controls had values close to 1. When PML developed, neither common TRBV or TRBJ gene usage nor preferential TRBV-TRBJ pairings were detected.

Using the immunoSEQ two-step multiplex PCR at survey-level depth, TRB CDR3 regions were amplified from genomic DNA. Synthetic inline TR CDR3 controls covering all V-J pairings were spiked into each PCR to estimate template counts and remove amplification bias. Reads were processed so that amplification and sequencing bias were reduced, and quantification was performed against synthetic TR CDR3 analogs. The study's own analysis went as follows. In ImmunoSEQ Analyzer, raw data were processed so that out-of-frame sequences and CDR3s with stop codons were removed, with gene names following IMGT nomenclature. Repertoire diversity was summarized as normalized Shannon entropy, defined as 1 minus Pielou's evenness. Two TRB sequences were counted as identical only if the two sequences had the same V gene, J gene and CDR3. Public PML clonotypes were CDR3s shared by two or more PML-onset samples but absent earlier, in controls, and in public databases. Skylign with the observed count method was used to analyze CDR3 amino acid composition at each position. Sourced from immuneACCESS, this table was stored by TCRdb with only in-frame sequences that have V and J called. A share of the clones is absent; for the studies checked, an unresolved V gene accounts for under half, and the remainder has no known explanation. The V and J calls and clone size are taken from that table; D and trimming were inferred from the DNA. The sample contains tens of thousands of clones, less than 90% of them found a single time. The top ten clones comprise roughly 3.2% of the sample.

About this clone: No cognate antigen has been identified for it. The input lacks base qualities; no much larger clone sits a single base away.

This sample's time point label indicates: time of PML onset. This sample's treatment or condition label indicates: on natalizumab therapy at sampling. Diagnosis of PML was based on clinical and MRI findings and confirmed by finding JC virus DNA in cerebrospinal fluid. In the natalizumab-treated patients, PML developed after between roughly 15 and 56 months of natalizumab therapy. Interferon beta had previously been received by all listed patients, and all PML patients were female. At the time of PML onset, T3 blood samples were collected. Ficoll-Hypaque density gradient centrifugation was used to isolate peripheral blood mononuclear cells. The TCR sequence derives from a human donor with progressive multifocal leukoencephalopathy. The input for sequencing was PBMCs, taken from a patient treated with natalizumab.

Here is the DNA: TGCAGCGTTGCTGTTGTGGGGGCCAACGTCCTGACTTTC. Its protein product is CSVAVVGANVLTF. The sequence is built from TRBV29-1 and TRBJ2-6, with the D segment identity uncertain. From its cysteine to its phenylalanine, the CDR3 spans 13 amino acids. The kept DNA is CDR3 alone, 39 bases in frame from the first base. Trimming takes 4 bases from V and 4 bases from J, and the germline ends sit 8 bases apart. CDR1 SQVTM and CDR2 ANQGSEA were looked up in the germline V gene. The reference TRBV29-1 and TRBJ2-6 proteins fill in what lies around the CDR3, so the full variable domain reads SAVISQKPSRDICQRGTSLTIQCQVDSQVTMMFWYRQQPGQSLTLIATANQGSEATYESGFVIDKFPISRPNLTFSTLTVSNMSPEDSSIYLCSVAVVGANVLTFGAGSRLTVL.